Listed here are 11 T cell receptor beta chains from one sample, sequenced in a study of technical replicates of blood from a handful of donors. Method: immunoSEQ multiplex PCR; TCRdb's copy keeps in-frame clones and lacks some. Here the sample spans about 69,000 clones, roughly 88% being singletons. Input material: PBMCs. The receptors stem from a human donor in good health. Some clones in this sample may be carry-over from other donors' samples.

The chain is built from TRBV4-1 and TRBJ1-2; D is unclear. Germline-derived CDR1 and CDR2 are MGHRA and YSYEKL. The CDR3 is 15 amino acids. The V end was cut by 1 base, the J end by 1 base, with 10 bases between. The CDR3 DNA is TGCGCCAGCAGCCAAGCGTCGACAAATAACTATGGCTACACCTTC. Its translation is CASSQASTNNYGYTF.

The rearrangement links TRBV30 to TRBJ1-1; no clear D. Trimming shortened V by 1 base and J by 3 bases, and 12 bases separated the two germline ends. Germline CDR1 and CDR2: GTSNPN and SVGIG (reference sequence). This CDR3 is 14 amino acids long. The CDR3: CAWSARNRDTEAFF. CDR3 sequence (DNA): TGTGCCTGGAGTGCGAGAAATCGGGACACTGAAGCTTTCTTT.

The chain joins TRBV4-3 to TRBJ1-1; TRBD1 might be the D (6 bases). This CDR3 contains 15 residues. Trimming removed 1 base at V and 0 bases at J, with 9 bases between. Germline values: CDR1 LGHNA, CDR2 YSLEER. DNA for the CDR3: TGCGCCAGCAGCCAAGGGGGGGGCATGAACACTGAAGCTTTCTTT. Amino acids: CASSQGGGMNTEAFF.

This clone appeared once. The J gene is TRBJ2-5, the V gene TRBV4-3, with D possibly TRBD2 on 6 matching bases. There are 13 residues in the CDR3. Trimming removed 3 bases from V and 5 bases from J, with 10 bases in between. Germline lookup yields CDR1 LGHNA and CDR2 YSLEER. CDR3 DNA: TGCGCCAGCAGCCAGGGAGGCCGGGAGACCCAGTACTTC. Protein product: CASSQGGRETQYF.

As DNA, the CDR3 is TGTGCCAGCAGCCAATCAACGGCAGATACGCAGTATTTT. Residues: CASSQSTADTQYF. V is TRBV16 and J is TRBJ2-3, with D uncertain. The CDR3 contains 13 residues. Germline-derived CDR1 and CDR2 are KGHSY and FQNENV. V was clipped by 0 bases and J by 4 bases, with 5 bases between them.

This clone has only one observation. The gene calls are TRBV5-4 and TRBJ2-5; 10 bases align to TRBD1. The CDR3 spans 14 residues. V trimming: 3 bases; J trimming: 4 bases; junction bases outside the gene matches: 3. Germline lookup yields CDR1 SGHNT and CDR2 YYREEE (reference sequence). DNA of the CDR3: TGTGCCAGCAGCTCCCGGGACAGGGGAGAGACCCAGTACTTC. Protein product: CASSSRDRGETQYF.

V and J are TRBV7-8 and TRBJ1-1; a weak D match, TRBD1 (6 bases). V was trimmed by 6 bases and J by 4 bases, leaving 18 bases between them. Looked up from germline, CDR1 is SGHVS and CDR2 is FQNEAQ. The CDR3 runs to 15 residues. The CDR3, as DNA: TGTGCCAGCAGGGGACTACAGGGCTTTGCCACTGAAGCTTTCTTT. Translation: CASRGLQGFATEAFF.

The chain carries TRBV6-4 and TRBJ1-2; 7 nucleotides align to TRBD1. Germline loops: CDR1 MRHNA, CDR2 SNTAGT. Trimming at V came to 6 bases and at J to 2 bases, leaving 6 bases not matched to a gene. The CDR3 has 14 amino acids. CDR3: CASRPSGGNYGYTF. The CDR3 nucleotides are TGTGCCAGCAGACCGTCAGGGGGAAACTATGGCTACACCTTC.

The chain couples TRBV6-5 to TRBJ1-5, with unresolved D. The V end lost 7 bases, the J end lost 3 bases, and 10 bases lay between the germline ends. This CDR3 region has 13 residues. Germline CDR1 and CDR2: MNHEY and SVGAGI. Written as DNA, the CDR3 is TGTGCCAGCAAGGAGAGTTCCAATCAGCCCCAGCATTTT. Its translation: CASKESSNQPQHF.

The chain employs TRBV11-3 and TRBJ2-7; a possible D gene is TRBD2 (6 bases). V was cut by 5 bases and J by 6 bases, with 17 bases left in between. This CDR3 spans 14 amino acids. Germline V gives CDR1 SGHNT, CDR2 YENEEA. The CDR3 spells CASSRLGISSEQYF. CDR3 bases: TGTGCCAGCAGCAGACTAGGGATTTCATCCGAGCAGTACTTC. Drawing the rest from reference TRBV11-3 and TRBJ2-7, the complete variable domain is EAGVVQSPRYKIIEKKQPVAFWCNPISGHNTLYWYLQNLGQGPELLIRYENEEAVDDSQLPKDRFSAERLKGVDSTLKIQPAELGDSAVYLCASSRLGISSEQYFGPGTRLTVT.

This chain connects TRBV1 to TRBJ2-1; the table names TRBD2, a call not compared with the DNA. TRBV1 is a pseudogene segment. This CDR3 contains 16 residues. CDR3 in DNA: TGCACCAGCAGCCAGCCTACTAGCGGGGGGGGCAATGAGCAGTTCTTC. It codes for CTSSQPTSGGGNEQFF.